These T cell receptor beta chains were read from a single sample in a study of CD8 T cells in Susac syndrome. MiXCR was run by TCRdb on the immunoSEQ multiplex PCR reads, yielding one entry per CDR3 protein. The table records approximately 220,000 distinct CDR3 sequences, 95% of them present only once. Source material: CD4+ T cells from PBMCs. The receptors were gathered from a human donor with multiple sclerosis. The CDR3 runs from the conserved cysteine through the conserved F or W. Each record gives: clone size, D gene, J gene, V gene, CDR3 protein, CDR3 DNA. A D gene is named only where the DNA matches it firmly. For some rows the clone size is stated as once, few or many, or as a class when expanded; others skip it.

abundance: .; d_gene: .; j_gene: TRBJ1-1; v_gene: TRBV18; CDR3aa: CASSPLPENTEAFF; CDR3nt: TGTGCCAGCTCACCACTCCCAGAGAACACTGAAGCTTTCTTT
abundance: once; d_gene: .; j_gene: TRBJ2-7; v_gene: TRBV20-1; CDR3aa: CSAYTSYEQYF; CDR3nt: TGCAGTGCGTACACTAGCTACGAGCAGTACTTC
abundance: .; d_gene: .; j_gene: TRBJ2-3; v_gene: TRBV30; CDR3aa: CASGPRVGGDTQYF; CDR3nt: TGTGCCTCAGGCCCAAGGGTCGGTGGGGATACGCAGTATTTT
abundance: .; d_gene: .; j_gene: TRBJ2-4; v_gene: TRBV7-2; CDR3aa: CASSSTGAKNIQYF; CDR3nt: TGTGCCAGCAGCTCCACAGGAGCCAAAAACATTCAGTACTTC
abundance: .; d_gene: .; j_gene: TRBJ1-2; v_gene: TRBV30; CDR3aa: CAWSGAMEYGYTF; CDR3nt: TGTGCCTGGAGTGGAGCAATGGAGTATGGCTACACCTTC
abundance: few; d_gene: .; j_gene: TRBJ2-7; v_gene: TRBV11-2; CDR3aa: CASRERAGSYEQYF; CDR3nt: TGTGCCAGCAGAGAACGGGCGGGTTCCTACGAGCAGTACTTC
abundance: .; d_gene: .; j_gene: TRBJ1-2; v_gene: TRBV5-4; CDR3aa: CASSGAGRDYGYTF; CDR3nt: TGTGCCAGCAGCGGGGCGGGCAGGGACTATGGCTACACCTTC
abundance: .; d_gene: .; j_gene: TRBJ1-2; v_gene: TRBV21-1; CDR3aa: CASSKRAGFGYTF; CDR3nt: TGTGCCAGCAGCAAACGGGCAGGGTTTGGCTACACCTTC
abundance: .; d_gene: TRBD1; j_gene: TRBJ1-1; v_gene: TRBV3-1; CDR3aa: CASSPDRDTEAFF; CDR3nt: TGTGCCAGCAGCCCCGACAGGGACACTGAAGCTTTCTTT
abundance: .; d_gene: .; j_gene: TRBJ2-1; v_gene: TRBV29-1; CDR3aa: CSVPKGDYNEQFF; CDR3nt: TGCAGCGTCCCAAAGGGGGACTACAATGAGCAGTTCTTC
abundance: once; d_gene: .; j_gene: TRBJ2-1; v_gene: TRBV11-2; CDR3aa: CASSRLAGTIAEQFF; CDR3nt: TGTGCCAGCAGCCGACTCGCGGGAACTATAGCTGAGCAGTTCTTC
abundance: .; d_gene: .; j_gene: TRBJ2-1; v_gene: TRBV7-9; CDR3aa: CASSQDINEQFF; CDR3nt: TGTGCCAGCAGCCAAGACATCAATGAGCAGTTCTTC
abundance: .; d_gene: TRBD1; j_gene: TRBJ1-5; v_gene: TRBV30; CDR3aa: CAWSLGTDNQPQHF; CDR3nt: TGTGCCTGGTCGCTCGGGACAGACAATCAGCCCCAGCATTTT
abundance: .; d_gene: .; j_gene: TRBJ1-2; v_gene: TRBV30; CDR3aa: CAWSVHGGNGYTF; CDR3nt: TGTGCCTGGAGTGTGCATGGAGGGAATGGCTACACCTTC
abundance: .; d_gene: .; j_gene: TRBJ1-5; v_gene: TRBV7-9; CDR3aa: CASSFGTGYQPQHF; CDR3nt: TGTGCCAGCAGCTTCGGTACAGGGTATCAGCCCCAGCATTTT
abundance: .; d_gene: .; j_gene: TRBJ1-2; v_gene: TRBV20-1; CDR3aa: CSARAGAGQGYTF; CDR3nt: TGCAGTGCTAGAGCCGGGGCAGGTCAAGGCTACACCTTC
abundance: .; d_gene: .; j_gene: TRBJ2-5; v_gene: TRBV5-1; CDR3aa: CASSLLQGGETQYF; CDR3nt: TGCGCCAGCAGCCTACTACAGGGTGGAGAGACCCAGTACTTC
abundance: .; d_gene: .; j_gene: TRBJ1-5; v_gene: TRBV24-1; CDR3aa: CATGPEIGVYNQPQHF; CDR3nt: TGTGCCACCGGACCGGAAATCGGGGTCTACAATCAGCCCCAGCATTTT
abundance: .; d_gene: TRBD1; j_gene: TRBJ2-1; v_gene: TRBV3-1; CDR3aa: CASSQPGTGSEQFF; CDR3nt: TGTGCCAGCAGCCAACCCGGGACAGGATCTGAGCAGTTCTTC
abundance: .; d_gene: .; j_gene: TRBJ1-6; v_gene: TRBV7-9; CDR3aa: CASSLASSNSPLHF; CDR3nt: TGTGCCAGCAGCTTAGCGTCGAGCAATTCACCCCTCCACTTT
abundance: .; d_gene: .; j_gene: TRBJ2-1; v_gene: TRBV7-8; CDR3aa: CASSLTGTRYNEQFF; CDR3nt: TGTGCCAGCAGCTTGACGGGAACGCGTTACAATGAGCAGTTCTTC
abundance: .; d_gene: TRBD2; j_gene: TRBJ2-5; v_gene: TRBV4-2; CDR3aa: CASSQERTSGQETQYF; CDR3nt: TGTGCCAGCAGCCAAGAACGGACTAGCGGTCAAGAGACCCAGTACTTC
abundance: .; d_gene: .; j_gene: TRBJ2-3; v_gene: TRBV5-1; CDR3aa: CASNVGGARTDTQYF; CDR3nt: TGCGCCAGCAATGTAGGGGGGGCCCGCACAGATACGCAGTATTTT
abundance: .; d_gene: TRBD2; j_gene: TRBJ2-1; v_gene: TRBV7-9; CDR3aa: CASSPLGGYNEQFF; CDR3nt: TGTGCCAGCAGCCCCTTGGGGGGGTACAATGAGCAGTTCTTC
abundance: .; d_gene: TRBD1; j_gene: TRBJ2-7; v_gene: TRBV9; CDR3aa: CASSAYGTGGWDEQYF; CDR3nt: TGTGCCAGCAGCGCCTACGGGACAGGGGGCTGGGACGAGCAGTACTTC
abundance: .; d_gene: .; j_gene: TRBJ2-5; v_gene: TRBV20-1; CDR3aa: CSARVPGKETQYF; CDR3nt: TGCAGTGCTAGAGTTCCGGGAAAAGAGACCCAGTACTTC
abundance: .; d_gene: .; j_gene: TRBJ1-1; v_gene: TRBV7-2; CDR3aa: CASSSQPNTEAFF; CDR3nt: TGTGCCAGCAGCTCACAGCCGAACACTGAAGCTTTCTTT
abundance: .; d_gene: .; j_gene: TRBJ1-6; v_gene: TRBV5-8; CDR3aa: CASRPRGQSPLHF; CDR3nt: TGTGCCAGCCGCCCCCGGGGCCAATCACCCCTCCACTTT